Below, 30 T cell receptor beta chains from the same sample are listed, as sequenced in a study of blood T cell repertoires in COVID-19. The data were produced by immunoSEQ multiplex PCR, yet TCRdb's version contains in-frame clones alone and is incomplete. The data hold about 280,000 clones, with roughly 90% observed a single time. Material for sequencing was PBMCs or T cells enriched from blood (not recorded which). These TCRs come from a woman in her sixties or seventies who had recovered from COVID-19.

The chain couples TRBV2 to TRBJ2-5; a possible D gene is TRBD1 (5 bases). Trimming took off 7 bases at V and 6 bases at J, with 12 bases between the two ends. The germline V gene has CDR1 SNHLY and CDR2 FYNNEI. This CDR3 contains 12 residues. CDR3 loop: CASTGRVKTQYF. CDR3 bases: TGTGCCAGCACTGGCAGGGTAAAGACCCAGTACTTC. The entire variable domain, with the rest obtained from reference TRBV2 and TRBJ2-5, is as follows: EPEVTQTPSHQVTQMGQEVILRCVPISNHLYFYWYRQILGQKVEFLVSFYNNEISEKSEIFDDQFSVERPDGSNFTLKIRSTKLEDSAMYFCASTGRVKTQYFGPGTRLLVL.

The rearrangement joins TRBV9 to TRBJ1-6; D gene unclear. CDR1 and CDR2 from the germline V gene are SGDLS and YYNGEE. V gave up 3 bases and J gave up 7 bases, with 14 bases separating them. The CDR3 extends over 15 amino acids. This chain's CDR3 is CASSASGQPNSPLHF. The CDR3 DNA follows: TGTGCCAGCAGCGCCTCAGGCCAGCCGAATTCACCCCTCCACTTT.

The genes are TRBV4-1 and TRBJ1-1; tentative D call: TRBD1 (5 bases). In germline, CDR1 is MGHRA, CDR2 YSYEKL. Trimming stripped 8 bases from V and 1 base from J, with 14 bases between. CDR3 length equals 14 residues. CDR3 loop: CASSRGRENTEAFF. CDR3 nucleotides: TGCGCCAGCTCCCGGGGGAGGGAGAACACTGAAGCTTTCTTT.

J is TRBJ2-3 and V is TRBV6-5; TRBD1 might be the D (6 bases). The V end was cut by 6 bases, the J end by 9 bases, with 13 bases between. CDR3 length equals 12 residues. Germline V gene sequence: CDR1 MNHEY, CDR2 SVGAGI. DNA for the CDR3: TGTGCCAGCAGAGCCAACAGGGACACGCAGTATTTT. It encodes CASRANRDTQYF.

The J gene is TRBJ2-5, the V gene TRBV11-2; D is possibly TRBD2 (6 bases). The CDR3 is made up of 16 amino acids. Germline-derived CDR1 and CDR2 are SGHAT and FQNNGV. The ends were cut back, 1 base at V and 1 base at J, with 13 bases in the middle. CDR3 DNA: TGTGCCAGCAGCTTAGCCCTACGGAGGGCCCAAGAGACCCAGTACTTC. Encoded protein: CASSLALRRAQETQYF.

The rearrangement links TRBV11-2 to TRBJ1-4; no reliable D call. CDR3 length: 13 amino acids. The germline V gene has CDR1 SGHAT and CDR2 FQNNGV. V lost 2 bases and J 5 bases, leaving 6 bases between the germline ends. The CDR3 bases are TGTGCCAGCAGCTTATCCGGGAATGAAAAACTGTTTTTT. Translated, it gives CASSLSGNEKLFF.

The chain couples TRBV19 to TRBJ2-2; TRBD1 matches at 7 bases. CDR1 LNHDA and CDR2 SQIVND come from the germline V gene (reference sequence). Trimming removed 9 bases from V and 7 bases from J; junction bases left unmatched: 14. This CDR3 is 15 amino acids long. DNA of the CDR3: TGTGCCAGCAACCGGGACAGTTTTATTGTCGGGGAGCTGTTTTTT. Its protein is CASNRDSFIVGELFF. The full variable domain, rest sourced from reference TRBV19 and TRBJ2-2, is DGGITQSPKYLFRKEGQNVTLSCEQNLNHDAMYWYRQDPGQGLRLIYYSQIVNDFQKGDIAEGYSVSREKKESFPLTVTSAQKNPTAFYLCASNRDSFIVGELFFGEGSRLTVL.

Written as DNA, the CDR3 is TGTGCCAGCAGCAAAGAGAGGCCCGACAGGGAACTCAATCAGCCCCAGCATTTT. This translates into CASSKERPDRELNQPQHF. The chain carries TRBV21-1 and TRBJ1-5; the table's D call, TRBD1, was not checked against the DNA. TRBV21-1 is marked as a pseudogene. The CDR3 consists of 18 residues.

The V call is TRBV18, the J call TRBJ2-1; TRBD2 matches at 9 bases. The CDR3 consists of 19 residues. Germline assignment: CDR1 KGHSH and CDR2 LQKENI. Trimming took 0 bases from V and 7 from J; bases not matched to a gene: 16. In DNA, the CDR3 is TGTGCCAGCTCACCACCGCCGGGGAGCCTAGCGGGATCCGGAAATGAGCAGTTCTTC. As protein: CASSPPPGSLAGSGNEQFF.

Of note for this clone: The junction departs from germline at one end; a sequencing error may be responsible. The sample contains more than one DNA sequence encoding this CDR3. The V and J genes are TRBV7-2 and TRBJ2-2; the match to TRBD2 covers 12 bases. Germline values: CDR1 SGHTA, CDR2 FQGNSA. The length of the CDR3 is 15 residues. CDR3 sequence (DNA): TGTGCCAGCAGCCTAGCGGGGGGGCGCACCGGGGAGCTGTTTTTT. It is translated as CASSLAGGRTGELFF.

The chain joins TRBV28 to TRBJ1-6, with 9 positions matching TRBD1. After removal of 6 bases from V and 1 base from J, the junction contained 4 bases not matched to a gene. Germline V lookup: CDR1 MDHEN, CDR2 SYDVKM. The CDR3 extends over 16 amino acids. The CDR3 DNA is TGTGCCAGCAGCCCCGGGACAGGGTCCTATAATTCACCCCTCCACTTT. Its translation: CASSPGTGSYNSPLHF.

The chain employs TRBV12-3 or TRBV12-4 and TRBJ2-7, with a possible D match to TRBD1 (6 bases). Trimming stripped 3 bases from V and 3 bases from J, with 9 bases between. The CDR3 is 13 amino acids. The CDR3 here is CASSFQQGYEQYF. CDR3 nucleotides: TGTGCCAGCAGTTTTCAACAGGGCTACGAGCAGTACTTC.

This chain uses TRBV28 with TRBJ1-1, with D perhaps matching TRBD1 (6 bases). The V gene lost 5 bases and the J gene lost 1 base, with 17 bases spanning the gap. The CDR3 totals 16 residues. Per the germline V gene, CDR1 is MDHEN and CDR2 is SYDVKM. The CDR3 loop is CASSLGQPYSNTEAFF. The CDR3, as DNA: TGTGCCAGCAGTCTCGGACAGCCTTACTCGAACACTGAAGCTTTCTTT.

A single count supports this clone. For the CDR3, the DNA is TGTGCCAGCAGCTTGCCGGGACTAGCGAACAATGAGCAGTTCTTC. Its translation: CASSLPGLANNEQFF. The V gene is TRBV7-8, the J gene TRBJ2-1; 10 positions agree with TRBD2. The J segment lost 5 bases and the V segment lost 3 bases, leaving 4 bases of the junction unmatched. The CDR3 has 15 residues. The germline V gene encodes CDR1 SGHVS and CDR2 FQNEAQ.

CDR3 loop: CSIRQNSNQPQHF. CDR3 nucleotides: TGCAGCATCCGACAGAATAGCAATCAGCCCCAGCATTTT. V usage is TRBV29-1 and J usage is TRBJ1-5; maybe TRBD1 (5 bases). Looked up from germline, CDR1 is SQVTM and CDR2 is ANQGSEA. The CDR3 consists of 13 residues. The V and J ends lost 8 bases and 0 bases respectively, with 11 bases between them.

The chain uses TRBV6-5 and TRBJ1-6; D is unresolved. The length of the CDR3 is 14 residues. The V gene lost 3 bases and the J gene lost 9 bases, with 12 bases spanning the gap. Germline CDR1 MNHEY, CDR2 SVGAGI. CDR3 in amino acids: CASSYEQVTSPLHF. DNA for the CDR3: TGTGCCAGCAGTTATGAGCAGGTTACTTCACCCCTCCACTTT.

V gene TRBV7-9 combines with J gene TRBJ2-7, with D possibly TRBD1 on 6 matching bases. The CDR3 runs to 16 residues. Per the germline V gene, CDR1 is SEHNR and CDR2 is FQNEAQ (reference sequence). V was cut by 1 base and J by 2 bases, with 15 bases left in between. The CDR3 loop reads CASSLGDRWEPYEQYF. The CDR3 region has the DNA TGTGCCAGCAGCTTAGGTGACAGGTGGGAGCCCTACGAGCAGTACTTC. Variable domain in full (rest from reference TRBV7-9 and TRBJ2-7): DTGVSQNPRHKITKRGQNVTFRCDPISEHNRLYWYRQTLGQGPEFLTYFQNEAQLEKSRLLSDRFSAERPKGSFSTLEIQRTEQGDSAMYLCASSLGDRWEPYEQYFGPGTRLTVT.

V and J are TRBV15 and TRBJ1-5, with TRBD1 identical over 8 bases. In germline, CDR1 is LNHNV, CDR2 YYDKDF (reference sequence). Trimming removed 1 base from V and 3 bases from J; junction bases left unmatched: 17. The CDR3 length is 20 residues. The CDR3 protein is CATSRVLGQEAGGLNQPQHF. The CDR3 DNA reads TGTGCCACCAGCAGAGTTTTGGGTCAAGAGGCAGGGGGCCTCAATCAGCCCCAGCATTTT.

The sample holds many counts of this clone. The genes are TRBV6-5 and TRBJ1-5; no definite D call. V shed 6 bases and J shed 7 bases, with 16 bases lying between them. This CDR3 is built from 14 residues. CDR1 MNHEY and CDR2 SVGAGI come from the germline V gene. CDR3 sequence: CASRLTEEWQPQHF. CDR3 DNA: TGTGCCAGCAGACTCACGGAGGAATGGCAGCCCCAGCATTTT.

V is TRBV11-3 and J is TRBJ1-1, with D perhaps TRBD1 (6 bases). V was shortened by 5 bases and J by 3 bases, with 10 bases between the two germline ends. The CDR3 contains 13 residues. Germline loops: CDR1 SGHNT, CDR2 YENEEA. CDR3 nucleotides: TGTGCCAGCAGCGGCCAGGGGTACACTGAAGCTTTCTTT. This sequence encodes CASSGQGYTEAFF.

The rearrangement links TRBV6-5 to TRBJ2-3; D unresolved. In germline, CDR1 is MNHEY, CDR2 SVGAGI. Trimming removed 6 bases from V and 0 bases from J, with 4 bases in between. The CDR3 is made up of 12 amino acids. The CDR3: CASSPSTDTQYF. DNA for the CDR3: TGTGCCAGCAGCCCGAGCACAGATACGCAGTATTTT.

The CDR3 nucleotides read TGTGCCAGCAGTTCGACAGGAAGTAACTATGGCTACACCTTC. As protein: CASSSTGSNYGYTF. V is TRBV6-5 and J is TRBJ1-2; TRBD1 might be the D (6 bases). The CDR3 totals 14 residues. V was pared by 4 bases and J by 1 base, with 10 bases between. Per germline, CDR1 MNHEY and CDR2 SVGAGI.

In nucleotides, the CDR3 is TGTGCCAGCAGGGGAGGGGGGACTGAAGCTTTCTTT. It specifies CASRGGGTEAFF. The genes are TRBV25-1 and TRBJ1-1, with a tentative D call TRBD1 (6 bases). Per germline, CDR1 MGHDK and CDR2 SYGVNS. V lost 6 bases, J lost 5 bases, and 10 bases lay in between. The CDR3 is made up of 12 amino acids.

The gene calls are TRBV28 and TRBJ1-1; D remains unclear. Germline lookup yields CDR1 MDHEN and CDR2 SYDVKM. This CDR3 is 14 amino acids long. V lost 6 bases to trimming and J lost 1 base, with 12 bases between them. CDR3 DNA: TGTGCCAGCAGACCTACCTTCAAGAACACTGAAGCTTTCTTT. It translates to CASRPTFKNTEAFF.

This rearrangement joins TRBV15 to TRBJ2-1; 7 nucleotides align to TRBD2. Germline lookup yields CDR1 LNHNV and CDR2 YYDKDF (reference sequence). CDR3 length equals 18 residues. V was pared by 5 bases and J by 4 bases, with 17 bases of the junction left unmatched. DNA of the CDR3: TGTGCCACCAGCGGCCGGAGAGGGTCTAGCGGAGCTTACAATGAGCAGTTCTTC. Translated: CATSGRRGSSGAYNEQFF.

The rearrangement joins TRBV7-2 to TRBJ1-3, with 12 bases aligning to TRBD1. The V gene's germline CDR1 is SGHTA and CDR2 FQGNSA. V was clipped by 7 bases and J by 4 bases; unmatched bases: 11. This CDR3 spans 17 amino acids. The CDR3 sequence is CASNVPGQGARGNTIYF. The CDR3 DNA is TGTGCCAGCAACGTCCCGGGACAGGGGGCGCGAGGAAACACCATATATTTT.

The CDR3 region is CASSSGGPSYNEQFF. Here the CDR3 DNA reads TGCGCCAGCAGCTCGGGGGGCCCCTCCTACAATGAGCAGTTCTTC. V usage is TRBV5-1 and J usage is TRBJ2-1, with D possibly being TRBD2 (7 bases). Trimming left V 3 bases short and J 0 bases short, with 10 bases between. The germline V gene encodes CDR1 SGHRS and CDR2 YFSETQ. The CDR3 consists of 15 residues.

J is TRBJ2-1 and V is TRBV5-5; maybe TRBD1 (6 bases). This CDR3 region has 19 residues. Trimming removed 4 bases at V and 4 bases at J, with 27 bases between. Germline lookup yields CDR1 SGHKS and CDR2 YYEKEE (reference sequence). DNA of the CDR3: TGTGCCAGCAGCGAAACCTACGGACAGAGGGGCATTTGGTACAATGAGCAGTTCTTC. Translation gives CASSETYGQRGIWYNEQFF.

The chain couples TRBV7-3 to TRBJ2-3, with 9 nucleotides matching TRBD2. This CDR3 spans 14 amino acids. Germline V gene data show CDR1 as SGHTA and CDR2 as FQGTGA. With 5 bases clipped from V and 3 bases from J, the junction kept 3 bases outside the gene matches. The DNA for the CDR3 is TGTGCCAGCAGCCGCCTAGCGGGAACAGATACGCAGTATTTT. This translates into CASSRLAGTDTQYF.

V gene TRBV4-2 combines with J gene TRBJ2-5, with TRBD2 identical over 12 bases. The CDR3 length is 16 residues. Germline V gene sequence: CDR1 LGHNA, CDR2 YNFKEQ. With V trimmed by 4 bases and J by 2 bases, 5 bases remained unmatched. CDR3 amino acids: CASSPGLAGIQETQYF. CDR3 sequence (DNA): TGTGCCAGCAGCCCGGGACTAGCGGGTATTCAAGAGACCCAGTACTTC.